Below are 13 T cell receptor beta chains sequenced from a single sample in a study of T-cell reconstitution after alpha-beta-depleted transplantation in children. Unique molecular identifiers featured in how the TCRbeta library was prepared. TCRdb fed the PCR reads into MiXCR, producing one record per CDR3 protein. The sample shows approximately 240,000 distinct CDR3 sequences, around 9.7% of them seen only once. The specimen comprised PBMCs from the stem cell graft donor, sampled from the stem cell graft. These receptors were collected from a human donor who donated a stem cell graft to a child with SCID.

In this sample, this clonotype turned up many times. The chain uses TRBV4-1 and TRBJ1-1; D remains unclear. CDR1 is MGHRA, CDR2 YSYEKL, per germline. V lost 2 bases, J lost 6 bases, and 7 bases lay in between. The CDR3 is made up of 12 amino acids. The CDR3 nucleotides read TGCGCCAGCAGCCAACCCCCCGCTGAAGCTTTCTTT. Residues: CASSQPPAEAFF.

V usage is TRBV12-3 or TRBV12-4 and J usage is TRBJ2-5, with a weak D call TRBD1 (5 bases). This CDR3 contains 13 residues. Between the trimmed V and J ends, which lost 5 bases and 5 bases, there was a span of 12 bases. The CDR3: CASSGADRETQYF. In nucleotides, the CDR3 is TGTGCCAGCAGTGGGGCCGATCGGGAGACCCAGTACTTC.

This sequence joins TRBV10-3 and TRBJ1-2; D is ambiguous. The CDR3 extends over 15 amino acids. V lost 2 bases to trimming and J lost 6 bases, with 16 bases between them. Germline values: CDR1 ENHRY, CDR2 SYGVKD. The CDR3 is CAISEPQTPHHGYTF. The CDR3 DNA follows: TGTGCCATCAGTGAGCCTCAAACTCCCCATCATGGCTACACCTTC.

Points on this clonotype: A read error may be the cause here, since a much bigger clone is one base away. The chain recombines TRBV7-9 with TRBJ2-7; TRBD1 might be the D (5 bases). This CDR3 has 14 amino acids. The germline gives CDR1 SEHNR, CDR2 FQNEAQ (reference sequence). The CDR3 bases are TGTGCCAGCAGCCAAACTACCAGGGTCTACGAGCGGTACTTC. Amino acids: CASSQTTRVYERYF. The variable domain in full, completed from reference TRBV7-9 and TRBJ2-7, reads DTGVSQNPRHKITKRGQNVTFRCDPISEHNRLYWYRQTLGQGPEFLTYFQNEAQLEKSRLLSDRFSAERPKGSFSTLEIQRTEQGDSAMYLCASSQTTRVYERYFGPGTRLTVT.

This clonotype was counted many times. The chain employs TRBV12-3 or TRBV12-4 and TRBJ1-2; D is possibly TRBD1 (6 bases). The length of the CDR3 is 14 residues. Deletions cut 1 base from V and 4 bases from J, with 10 bases between. The CDR3 nucleotides read TGTGCCAGCAGTTTAGGACAGGCCGCCTATGGCTACACCTTC. As protein: CASSLGQAAYGYTF.

This clonotype occurred many times. The V gene is TRBV7-9, the J gene TRBJ2-2, with a weak D call TRBD1 (6 bases). Germline V gene lookup returns CDR1 SEHNR and CDR2 FQNEAQ (reference sequence). The V end lost 6 bases, the J end lost 1 base, and 9 bases lay between the germline ends. There are 14 residues in the CDR3. Here the CDR3 DNA reads TGTGCCAGCAGAATACAGGGGAACACCGGGGAGCTGTTTTTT. Translated, it gives CASRIQGNTGELFF.

This clonotype was seen a single time. A much larger clone lies one base from this, so it may be a read error. The chain recombines TRBV3-1 with TRBJ1-2; D ambiguous. This CDR3 spans 14 amino acids. CDR1 and CDR2 (germline): LGHDT, YNNKEL (reference sequence). The CDR3 region has the DNA TGTGCCAGCAGCCACGCGGACCCATTCTATGGCGACACCTTC. Protein sequence: CASSHADPFYGDTF.

At least ten counts were recorded for this clonotype. The chain joins TRBV20-1 to TRBJ1-3; D uncertain. Germline V gives CDR1 DFQATT, CDR2 SNEGSKA (reference sequence). CDR3 length equals 15 residues. V was cut by 1 base and J by 0 bases, with 10 bases left in between. DNA of the CDR3: TGCAGTGCTAGAGGGCTGTGGGACTCTGGAAACACCATATATTTT. This codes for CSARGLWDSGNTIYF.

This clonotype was counted ten times or more. The chain is built from TRBV24-1 and TRBJ2-2; D is undetermined. The CDR3 is 13 amino acids. Trimming removed 4 bases at V and 6 bases at J, with 8 bases between. Germline V lookup: CDR1 KGHDR, CDR2 SFDVKD. CDR3: CATSESSAGELFF. The DNA of the CDR3 is TGTGCCACCAGTGAGTCCAGTGCCGGGGAGCTGTTTTTT.

This clonotype has ten or more counts. V usage is TRBV7-2 and J usage is TRBJ1-5, with D uncertain. V lost 1 base to trimming and J lost 6 bases, with 16 bases between them. The length of the CDR3 is 16 residues. The germline CDR1 and CDR2 sequences are SGHTA and FQGNSA. The CDR3, as DNA: TGTGCCAGCAGCTTAGATGGGGTTGGGGAGTTTCAGCCCCAGCATTTT. Protein product: CASSLDGVGEFQPQHF.

This clonotype appeared many times. The chain employs TRBV28 and TRBJ1-6, with D possibly TRBD1 on 6 matching bases. Trimming left V 4 bases short and J 6 bases short, with 13 bases between. The CDR3 runs to 15 residues. Germline V gives CDR1 MDHEN, CDR2 SYDVKM. DNA of the CDR3: TGTGCCAGCAGTTCCCAACAGGGAACTAATTCACCCCTCCACTTT. It encodes CASSSQQGTNSPLHF.

This clonotype has at least ten counts. The chain is built from TRBV12-3 or TRBV12-4 and TRBJ2-2; 9 nucleotides match TRBD2. The CDR3 loop spans 16 amino acids. The trim removed 2 bases at V and 5 bases at J, leaving 6 bases unmatched. CDR3 sequence reads: CASSLSLAGLTGELFF. The CDR3 region has the DNA TGTGCCAGCAGTTTAAGCCTAGCGGGGTTGACCGGGGAGCTGTTTTTT.

This clonotype occurred many times. CDR3 region: CASSFHRGADTQYF. In DNA, the CDR3 is TGTGCCAGCAGCTTTCACCGGGGAGCAGATACGCAGTATTTT. V and J are TRBV5-5 and TRBJ2-3; a possible D gene is TRBD2 (5 bases). Trimming took 2 bases from V and 4 from J, leaving 11 bases between them. Germline-derived CDR1 and CDR2 are SGHKS and YYEKEE (reference sequence). The CDR3 is 14 residues long.